The 23 T cell receptor beta chains in this list originate from one sample, sequenced in a study of T cell repertoires in cytomegalovirus infection. Their antigen targets remain unknown. TCRdb used MiXCR to reprocess the reads, holding one entry per CDR3 protein. The sample holds around 360,000 distinct CDR3 sequences, approximately 30% seen once. The sequencing used cultured PBMCs, collected from culture after CMV antigen stimulation. Receptors originate from a human donor in good health (CMV status not recorded). Some clones in this sample may be carry-over from other donors' samples.

The chain carries TRBV12-5 and TRBJ1-1, with a possible D match to TRBD1 (5 bases). V shed 6 bases and J shed 5 bases, with 13 bases lying between them. Germline lookup yields CDR1 LGHNT and CDR2 FRNRAP. This CDR3 has 13 residues. This chain's CDR3 is CASGQWEGTEAFF. Written as DNA, the CDR3 is TGTGCTAGTGGGCAATGGGAGGGGACTGAAGCTTTCTTT.

Comment on this clonotype: One end of the junction varies from germline; a read error may be responsible. This chain joins TRBV10-3 and TRBJ2-1; D gene ambiguous. CDR3 size: 12 residues. Germline V gives CDR1 ENHRY, CDR2 SYGVKD. The CDR3 DNA reads TGTGCCATCGGTGACGGCCGCGAGGCCAAGTTCTTC. Encoded protein: CAIGDGREAKFF.

The CDR3 loop is CASSLTRGYTF. DNA of the CDR3: TGTGCCAGCAGTTTAACGAGGGGCTACACCTTC. The chain couples TRBV12-3 or TRBV12-4 to TRBJ1-2; D gene uncertain. The V end was cut by 2 bases, the J end by 8 bases, with 6 bases between. CDR3 length: 11 amino acids.

The sample holds a few counts of this clonotype. The rearrangement uses TRBV28 and TRBJ1-6; D is possibly TRBD1 (6 bases). Germline loops: CDR1 MDHEN, CDR2 SYDVKM. This CDR3 region has 15 residues. V was pared by 5 bases and J by 5 bases, with 13 bases between. CDR3 residues: CASSTGTLNNSPLHF. For the CDR3, the DNA is TGTGCCAGCAGTACCGGGACACTTAATAATTCACCCCTCCACTTT.

The gene calls are TRBV4-3 and TRBJ2-1; D not certain. CDR1 and CDR2 from the germline V gene are LGHNA and YSLEER. V shed 0 bases and J shed 6 bases, with 9 bases lying between them. This CDR3 spans 14 amino acids. CDR3 nucleotides: TGCGCCAGCAGCCAAGATGTGGTGGCCAATGAGCAGTTCTTC. This codes for CASSQDVVANEQFF.

V and J are TRBV7-6 and TRBJ1-1; no reliable D call. This CDR3 has 14 amino acids. Trimming left V 1 base short and J 2 bases short, with 8 bases between. From germline, CDR1 is SGHVS and CDR2 FNYEAQ. CDR3 in amino acids: CASSLDSVNTEAFF. The CDR3 DNA sequence: TGTGCCAGCAGCTTAGACTCGGTCAACACTGAAGCTTTCTTT.

This chain links TRBV7-6 with TRBJ1-2; TRBD1 is a possible D gene (5 bases). The CDR3 covers 15 residues. Germline values: CDR1 SGHVS, CDR2 FNYEAQ. Trimming left V 5 bases short and J 3 bases short, with 16 bases between. CDR3 residues: CASSPGTLVDYGYTF. Written as DNA, the CDR3 is TGTGCCAGCAGCCCAGGGACTCTCGTGGACTATGGCTACACCTTC.

Many counts were recorded for this clonotype. V gene TRBV7-8 combines with J gene TRBJ2-1; 14 bases line up with TRBD2. The CDR3 covers 18 residues. Germline CDR1 reads SGHVS; CDR2 reads FQNEAQ. V gave up 5 bases and J gave up 2 bases; unmatched junction bases: 8. The CDR3 nucleotides are TGTGCCAGCAGCACCTCCGGGACTAGCGGGAGCCCCTACAATGAGCAGTTCTTC. Translating gives CASSTSGTSGSPYNEQFF.

The V gene is TRBV4-3, the J gene TRBJ1-6, with D unclear. Germline V gives CDR1 LGHNA, CDR2 YSLEER. V dropped 1 base and J dropped 6 bases, with 16 bases sitting between them. The CDR3 is 17 residues long. The CDR3, as DNA: TGCGCCAGCAGCCAAGGACCCTTGGGTGGTGGTAATTCACCCCTCCACTTT. Protein: CASSQGPLGGGNSPLHF.

This clonotype was seen many times. The V gene is TRBV28, the J gene TRBJ2-6; the D call may be TRBD1 or TRBD2 (5 bases each). Per germline, CDR1 MDHEN and CDR2 SYDVKM. The CDR3 length is 16 residues. V lost 1 base and J 4 bases, leaving 11 bases between the germline ends. The CDR3 protein is CASSLSQWGGANVLTF. The CDR3 region has the DNA TGTGCCAGCAGTTTATCCCAGTGGGGGGGGGCCAACGTCCTGACTTTC.

This CDR3 reads CASSQLRGLNEAFF. CDR3 bases: TGTGCCAGCAGCCAGCTTAGGGGGCTTAATGAAGCTTTCTTT. The chain couples TRBV14 to TRBJ1-1, with 7 nucleotides matching TRBD1. This CDR3 contains 14 residues. J lost 7 bases, V lost 3 bases, and 8 bases had no gene match. Germline V gene data show CDR1 as SGHDN and CDR2 as FVKESK.

Only a few counts were recorded for this clonotype. The rearrangement uses TRBV7-2 and TRBJ1-2; 9 positions match TRBD1. With V trimmed by 5 bases and J by 5 bases, 6 bases remained unmatched. CDR1 and CDR2 (germline): SGHTA, FQGNSA. This CDR3 has 14 residues. This CDR3 reads CASSLGQGRYGYTF. The CDR3 region has the DNA TGTGCCAGCAGCCTAGGACAGGGGAGGTATGGCTACACCTTC.

The chain recombines TRBV10-3 with TRBJ2-1; TRBD2 aligns across 8 bases. Germline V lookup: CDR1 ENHRY, CDR2 SYGVKD. J gave up 4 bases and V 3 bases, and 5 bases lay outside the gene matches. The CDR3 covers 15 residues. CDR3: CAISDPGRAYNEQFF. In DNA, the CDR3 is TGTGCCATCAGTGACCCCGGGAGGGCTTACAATGAGCAGTTCTTC.

This clonotype was observed many times. The rearrangement links TRBV7-2 to TRBJ1-2; a possible D gene is TRBD1 (5 bases). CDR1 SGHTA and CDR2 FQGNSA come from the germline V gene. The CDR3 covers 22 residues. V dropped 2 bases and J dropped 4 bases, with 35 bases sitting between them. The chain's CDR3 is CASSLKVSTDCGLLVLCYGYTF. For the CDR3, the DNA is TGTGCCAGCAGCTTAAAGGTGTCGACAGACTGTGGTCTACTGGTTCTTTGCTATGGCTACACCTTC.

This clonotype appeared many times. The CDR3 protein is CASSSREGNTIYF. CDR3 in DNA: TGTGCCAGCAGCTCCCGTGAGGGGAACACCATATATTTT. J is TRBJ1-3 and V is TRBV7-2, with a tentative D call TRBD1 (5 bases). Per the germline V gene, CDR1 is SGHTA and CDR2 is FQGNSA. Trimming cost V 4 bases and J 7 bases, with 11 bases left between them. The CDR3 is made up of 13 amino acids.

V is TRBV11-3 and J is TRBJ2-7, with D perhaps TRBD1 (6 bases). The CDR3 runs 13 residues. Between the trimmed V and J ends, which lost 5 bases and 6 bases, there was a span of 14 bases. CDR1 is SGHNT, CDR2 YENEEA, per germline. CDR3 loop: CASSLQGSGEQYF. The CDR3 nucleotides read TGTGCCAGCAGCCTCCAGGGGTCAGGCGAGCAGTACTTC.

Written as DNA, the CDR3 is TGCGCCAGCAGCCAAGCCGGGGTAGCGGGGTTGATCGCAGATACGCAGTATTTT. The encoded protein is CASSQAGVAGLIADTQYF. The J gene is TRBJ2-3, the V gene TRBV4-3; the match to TRBD2 covers 8 bases. The ends lost 1 base at V and 4 bases at J; junction bases unmatched: 13. Germline V CDR1 and CDR2: LGHNA, YSLEER. The CDR3 covers 18 residues.

V and J are TRBV19 and TRBJ1-3, with D tentatively TRBD1 (5 bases). The CDR3 extends over 15 amino acids. The V end was cut by 3 bases, the J end by 3 bases, with 12 bases between. Germline loops: CDR1 LNHDA, CDR2 SQIVND (reference sequence). This chain's CDR3 is CASSIRGVVGNTIYF. The CDR3 region has the DNA TGTGCCAGTAGTATTCGGGGGGTGGTTGGAAACACCATATATTTT.

This rearrangement joins TRBV4-2 to TRBJ2-1; D is unclear. CDR3 length equals 13 residues. Germline V CDR1 and CDR2: LGHNA, YNFKEQ. Trimming shortened V by 5 bases and J by 3 bases, and 8 bases separated the two germline ends. Here the CDR3 reads CASSDGRYNEQFF. The CDR3 DNA reads as TGTGCCAGCAGCGACGGGCGCTACAATGAGCAGTTCTTC.

V and J are TRBV7-2 and TRBJ2-2, with TRBD2 identical over 8 bases. The CDR3 contains 16 residues. The trim removed 2 bases at V and 5 bases at J, leaving 7 bases unmatched. CDR1 is SGHTA and CDR2 is FQGNSA in the germline V gene. This CDR3 reads CASSLRLGRVTGELFF. CDR3 sequence (DNA): TGTGCCAGCAGCTTAAGGCTCGGGAGGGTAACCGGGGAGCTGTTTTTT.

This clonotype was seen many times. The chain uses TRBV7-2 and TRBJ1-2; 7 nucleotides align to TRBD1. J lost 6 bases, V lost 3 bases, and 7 bases had no gene match. Germline lookup yields CDR1 SGHTA and CDR2 FQGNSA. The CDR3 spans 14 residues. This CDR3 reads CASSFQGGWDGYTF. The CDR3 DNA sequence: TGTGCCAGCAGCTTCCAGGGGGGGTGGGATGGCTACACCTTC.

The chain recombines TRBV5-6 with TRBJ1-1, with TRBD1 identical over 7 bases. The CDR3 runs to 14 residues. V shed 4 bases, J shed 5 bases, and the junction held 8 bases outside the gene matches. Germline loops: CDR1 SGHDT, CDR2 YYEEEE. The CDR3 coding sequence is TGTGCCAGCAGCCTTCGGCACAGGGGAACTGAAGCTTTCTTT. Its protein product is CASSLRHRGTEAFF.

This clonotype was recorded once. The chain uses TRBV20-1 and TRBJ1-2, with TRBD1 matching 7 bases. Trimming took 0 bases from V and 2 from J; bases not matched to a gene: 6. Germline CDR1 reads DFQATT; CDR2 reads SNEGSKA (reference sequence). There are 15 residues in the CDR3. The DNA for the CDR3 is TGCAGTGCTAGAGATCTGGCAGGGGGAAACTATGGCTACACCTTC. Protein sequence: CSARDLAGGNYGYTF.